This entry concerns a single TCR beta chain. No antigen is known for it. CDR3 size: 13 residues. CDR1 is MNHEY, CDR2 SMNVEV, per germline (reference sequence). The sample comes from a study of post-analysis software for immune sequencing data. Study-wide results and limits: In patients, TRBV5-6, TRBV5-1 and TRBV20-1 belonged to 4 or 5 TRBV segments found more frequently than in controls. For normalized Chao1 diversity, multiple sclerosis patients scored significantly lower than controls did.

Built from TCR beta cDNA, the libraries had unique molecular identifiers in them. TCRdb passed the PCR reads through MiXCR, listing each CDR3 protein once. Among 450,000 or so distinct CDR3 sequences listed, under 55% were seen once. Sequences were obtained from blood. The chain employs TRBV27 and TRBJ2-5; 7 nucleotides line up with TRBD1. The better agreement between TRBJ2-7 and the DNA end casts doubt on the J call. The TCR was taken from a girl between 10 and 17 years old with multiple sclerosis. As DNA, the CDR3 is TGTGCCAGCGGGAAGGGGGCGTCCTACGAGCAGTACTTC. This sequence encodes CASGKGASYEQYF.